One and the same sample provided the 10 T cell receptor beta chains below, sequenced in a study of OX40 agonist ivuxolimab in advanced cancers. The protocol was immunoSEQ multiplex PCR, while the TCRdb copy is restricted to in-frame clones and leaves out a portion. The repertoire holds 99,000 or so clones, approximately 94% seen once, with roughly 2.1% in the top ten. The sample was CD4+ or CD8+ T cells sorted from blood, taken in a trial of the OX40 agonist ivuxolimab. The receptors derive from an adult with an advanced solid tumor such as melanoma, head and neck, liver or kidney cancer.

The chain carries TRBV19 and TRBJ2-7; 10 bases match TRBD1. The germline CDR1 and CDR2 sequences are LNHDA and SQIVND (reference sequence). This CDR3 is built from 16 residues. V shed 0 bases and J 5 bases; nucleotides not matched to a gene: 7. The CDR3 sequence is CASSIDDRGLMNEQYF. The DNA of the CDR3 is TGTGCCAGTAGTATAGATGACAGGGGGCTGATGAACGAGCAGTACTTC.

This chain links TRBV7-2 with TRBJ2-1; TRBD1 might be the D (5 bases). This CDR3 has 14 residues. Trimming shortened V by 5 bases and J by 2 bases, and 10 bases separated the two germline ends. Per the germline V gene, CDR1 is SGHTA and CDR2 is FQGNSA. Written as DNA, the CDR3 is TGTGCCAGCAGCAGCCGACAGACCTACAATGAGCAGTTCTTC. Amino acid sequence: CASSSRQTYNEQFF. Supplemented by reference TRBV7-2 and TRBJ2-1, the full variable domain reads GAGVSQSPSNKVTEKGKDVELRCDPISGHTALYWYRQSLGQGLEFLIYFQGNSAPDKSGLPSDRFSAERTGGSVSTLTIQRTQQEDSAVYLCASSSRQTYNEQFFGPGTRLTVL.

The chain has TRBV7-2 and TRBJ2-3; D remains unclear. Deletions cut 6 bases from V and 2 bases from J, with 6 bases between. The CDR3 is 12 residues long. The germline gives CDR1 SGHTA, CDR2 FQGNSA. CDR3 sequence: CASSAHTDTQYF. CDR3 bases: TGTGCCAGCAGTGCCCACACAGATACGCAGTATTTT.

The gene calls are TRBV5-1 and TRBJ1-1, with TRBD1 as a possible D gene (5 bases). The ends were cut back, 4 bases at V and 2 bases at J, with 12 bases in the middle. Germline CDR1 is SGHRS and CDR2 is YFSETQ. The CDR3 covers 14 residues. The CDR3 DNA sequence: TGCGCCAGCAGCGGGGGACGGACAAACACTGAAGCTTTCTTT. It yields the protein CASSGGRTNTEAFF.

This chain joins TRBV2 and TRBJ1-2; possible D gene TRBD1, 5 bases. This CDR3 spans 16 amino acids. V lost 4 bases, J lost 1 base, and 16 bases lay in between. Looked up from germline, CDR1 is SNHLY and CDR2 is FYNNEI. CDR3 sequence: CASSAIPGGHNYGYTF. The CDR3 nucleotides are TGTGCCAGCAGTGCCATCCCGGGGGGTCATAACTATGGCTACACCTTC.

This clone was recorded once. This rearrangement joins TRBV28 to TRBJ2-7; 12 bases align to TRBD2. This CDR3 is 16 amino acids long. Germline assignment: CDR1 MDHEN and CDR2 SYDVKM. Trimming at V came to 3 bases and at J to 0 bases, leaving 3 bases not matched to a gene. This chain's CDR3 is CASSFGLAGPSYEQYF. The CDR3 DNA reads TGTGCCAGCAGTTTCGGACTAGCGGGACCCTCCTACGAGCAGTACTTC.

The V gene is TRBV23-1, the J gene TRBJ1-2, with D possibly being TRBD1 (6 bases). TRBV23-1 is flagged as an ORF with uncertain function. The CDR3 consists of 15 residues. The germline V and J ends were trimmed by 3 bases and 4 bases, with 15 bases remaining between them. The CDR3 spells CASSHSTGPIYGYTF. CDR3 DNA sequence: TGCGCCAGCAGTCATTCGACAGGTCCAATCTATGGCTACACCTTC.

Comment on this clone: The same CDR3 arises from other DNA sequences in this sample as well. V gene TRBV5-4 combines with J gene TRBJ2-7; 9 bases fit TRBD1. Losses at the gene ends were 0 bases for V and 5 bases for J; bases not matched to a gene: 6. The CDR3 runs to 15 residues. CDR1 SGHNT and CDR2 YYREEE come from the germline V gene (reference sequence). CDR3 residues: CASSLAVDRGHEQYF. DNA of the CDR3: TGTGCCAGCAGCTTGGCGGTGGACAGGGGCCACGAGCAGTACTTC.

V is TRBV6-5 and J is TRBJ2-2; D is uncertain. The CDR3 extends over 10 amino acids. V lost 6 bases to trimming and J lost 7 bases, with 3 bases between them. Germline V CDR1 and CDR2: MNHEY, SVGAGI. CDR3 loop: CASRDGELFF. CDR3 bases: TGTGCCAGCAGGGACGGGGAGCTGTTTTTT.

The CDR3 nucleotides read TGTGCCAGCAGCAATTGGGTTACAGACAATCAGCCCCAGCATTTT. It specifies CASSNWVTDNQPQHF. The chain is built from TRBV5-8 and TRBJ1-5, with D hard to call. Trimming pared 4 bases from V and 3 bases from J, leaving 14 bases between. The CDR3 spans 15 residues. From germline, CDR1 is SGHTS and CDR2 YDEGEE. Full variable domain (outside the CDR3, taken from reference TRBV5-8 and TRBJ1-5): EAGVTQSPTHLIKTRGQQATLRCSPISGHTSVYWYQQALGLGLQFLLWYDEGEERNRGNFPPRFSGRQFPNYSSELNVNALELEDSALYLCASSNWVTDNQPQHFGDGTRLSIL.